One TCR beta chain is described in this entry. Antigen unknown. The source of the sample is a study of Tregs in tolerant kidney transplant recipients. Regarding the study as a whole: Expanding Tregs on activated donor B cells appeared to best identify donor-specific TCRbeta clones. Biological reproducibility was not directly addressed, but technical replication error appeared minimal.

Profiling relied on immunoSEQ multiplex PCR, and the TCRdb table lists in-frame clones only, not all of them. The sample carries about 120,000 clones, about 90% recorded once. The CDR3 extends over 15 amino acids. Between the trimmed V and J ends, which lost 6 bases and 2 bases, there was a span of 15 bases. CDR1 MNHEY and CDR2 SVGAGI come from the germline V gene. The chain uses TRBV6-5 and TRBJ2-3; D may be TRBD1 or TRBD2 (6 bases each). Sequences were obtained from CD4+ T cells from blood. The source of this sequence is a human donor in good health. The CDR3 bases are TGTGCCAGCAGCCGCGGGACAACCCACACAGATACGCAGTATTTT. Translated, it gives CASSRGTTHTDTQYF.